Included here is one TCR beta chain sequence, with context. This sample is drawn from a study of blood T cell repertoires in COVID-19. This CDR3 comprises 14 residues. Per the germline V gene, CDR1 is LNHDA and CDR2 is SQIVND (reference sequence). Trimming took off 3 bases at V and 4 bases at J, with 12 bases between the two ends. The repertoire was sequenced with immunoSEQ multiplex PCR; TCRdb's copy has only in-frame clones and lacks some. The repertoire holds hundreds of thousands of clones, with about nine tenths as singletons. The chain joins TRBV19 to TRBJ2-5; possible D gene TRBD2, 6 bases. This clonotype was obtained from a man in his fifties who had been exposed to COVID-19. Sequencing was done on a sample of PBMCs or T cells enriched from blood (not recorded which). The CDR3 sequence: CASSIRGILETQYF. As DNA, the CDR3 is TGTGCCAGTAGTATCCGGGGGATATTAGAGACCCAGTACTTC.